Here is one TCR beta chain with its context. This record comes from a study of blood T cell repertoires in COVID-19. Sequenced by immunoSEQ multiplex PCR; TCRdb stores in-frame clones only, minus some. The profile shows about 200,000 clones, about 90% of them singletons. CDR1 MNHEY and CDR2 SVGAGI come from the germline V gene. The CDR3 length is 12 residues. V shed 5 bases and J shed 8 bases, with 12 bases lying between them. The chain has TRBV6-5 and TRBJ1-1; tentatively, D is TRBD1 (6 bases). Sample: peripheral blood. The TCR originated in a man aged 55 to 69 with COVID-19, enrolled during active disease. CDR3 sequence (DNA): TGTGCCAGCAGTCATAAAACAGGGGAAGCTTTCTTT. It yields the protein CASSHKTGEAFF.